Each of the 28 T cell receptor beta chains below was sequenced from the same sample in a study of blood T cell repertoires in COVID-19. Libraries were prepared by immunoSEQ multiplex PCR; TCRdb keeps only in-frame clonotypes and omits some of them. Found here are 110,000 or so clones, roughly 85% of them singletons; the top ten hold around 6%. The sequencing sample was made of peripheral blood. These receptors originate from an older woman with COVID-19, enrolled during active disease.

The genes are TRBV15 and TRBJ1-5, with D possibly TRBD1 on 5 matching bases. The CDR3 extends over 14 amino acids. Trimming took 2 bases from V and 4 from J, leaving 9 bases between them. CDR1 and CDR2 from the germline V gene are LNHNV and YYDKDF (reference sequence). CDR3 region: CATSRSGGNQPQHF. The CDR3 nucleotides are TGTGCCACCAGCAGATCGGGGGGAAATCAGCCCCAGCATTTT. The full variable domain, rest sourced from reference TRBV15 and TRBJ1-5, is DAMVIQNPRYQVTQFGKPVTLSCSQTLNHNVMYWYQQKSSQAPKLLFHYYDKDFNNEADTPDNFQSRRPNTSFCFLDIRSPGLGDTAMYLCATSRSGGNQPQHFGDGTRLSIL.

The chain is built from TRBV30 and TRBJ1-5; 10 positions match TRBD1. The CDR3 loop spans 16 amino acids. CDR1 is GTSNPN, CDR2 SVGIG, per germline (reference sequence). With V trimmed by 7 bases and J by 4 bases, 13 bases remained unmatched. The CDR3 loop reads CALASGTGARNQPQHF. The CDR3 DNA reads TGTGCCTTGGCCTCGGGGACAGGGGCGCGTAATCAGCCCCAGCATTTT.

The chain combines TRBV7-2 with TRBJ1-6; D perhaps matches TRBD1 (5 bases). The germline CDR1 and CDR2 sequences are SGHTA and FQGNSA. The CDR3 has 16 residues. With 5 bases removed from V and 9 bases from J, the gap between germline ends came to 20 bases. The CDR3 nucleotides are TGTGCCAGCAGCCCCCTTTACACCGGAGGGGCTTCACCCCTCCACTTT. Translating it yields CASSPLYTGGASPLHF.

The rearrangement links TRBV11-2 to TRBJ1-2, with D unresolved. The CDR3 sequence is 15 residues long. Germline lookup yields CDR1 SGHAT and CDR2 FQNNGV. Trimming took 1 base from V and 7 from J, leaving 16 bases between them. The CDR3 region is CASSLGAPPAGGYTF. For the CDR3, the DNA is TGTGCCAGCAGCTTAGGGGCACCCCCGGCGGGTGGCTACACCTTC.

This clone was picked up a small number of times. The genes are TRBV2 and TRBJ1-5; 11 bases are a match to TRBD1. The V gene end was trimmed by 4 bases and the J gene end by 6 bases; junction bases not matched to a gene: 5. The CDR3 loop spans 15 amino acids. Germline CDR1 and CDR2: SNHLY and FYNNEI. The CDR3 DNA follows: TGTGCCAGCAGTGGCGGGGGACAGGGGGGTCAGCCCCAGCATTTT. This translates into CASSGGGQGGQPQHF.

The rearrangement links TRBV27 to TRBJ2-3, with TRBD2 matching 14 bases. The CDR3 length is 16 residues. V gave up 5 bases and J gave up 3 bases; unmatched junction bases: 4. Germline V lookup: CDR1 MNHEY, CDR2 SMNVEV (reference sequence). DNA for the CDR3: TGTGCCAGCAGTCCCAGACTAGCGGGGGGGACAGATACGCAGTATTTT. This translates into CASSPRLAGGTDTQYF.

The chain has TRBV18 and TRBJ1-3; D perhaps matches TRBD1 (5 bases). This CDR3 is built from 15 residues. CDR1 is KGHSH, CDR2 LQKENI, per germline. Trimming shortened V by 2 bases and J by 4 bases, and 12 bases separated the two germline ends. The CDR3 DNA reads as TGTGCCAGCTCACCAAGGGGCCTTGAAGGAAACACCATATATTTT. It codes for CASSPRGLEGNTIYF. The variable domain in full, completed from reference TRBV18 and TRBJ1-3, reads NAGVMQNPRHLVRRRGQEARLRCSPMKGHSHVYWYRQLPEEGLKFMVYLQKENIIDESGMPKERFSAEFPKEGPSILRIQQVVRGDSAAYFCASSPRGLEGNTIYFGEGSWLTVV.

V is TRBV11-3 and J is TRBJ1-6; no reliable D call. Looked up from germline, CDR1 is SGHNT and CDR2 is YENEEA. Trimming pared 0 bases from V and 2 bases from J, leaving 8 bases between. The length of the CDR3 is 16 residues. The CDR3 DNA reads as TGTGCCAGCAGCTTAGATACCGGGACCTATAATTCACCCCTCCACTTT. Translated, it gives CASSLDTGTYNSPLHF.

The chain carries TRBV7-2 and TRBJ1-2; 8 positions agree with TRBD1. V lost 5 bases to trimming and J lost 6 bases; unmatched junction nucleotides: 8. CDR1 and CDR2 (germline): SGHTA, FQGNSA. The CDR3 contains 14 residues. The CDR3 here is CASSPRQGPDGYTF. Written as DNA, the CDR3 is TGTGCCAGCAGCCCCCGACAGGGGCCGGATGGCTACACCTTC.

The chain joins TRBV5-5 to TRBJ1-5; 7 bases agree with TRBD1. Germline V gene data show CDR1 as SGHKS and CDR2 as YYEKEE (reference sequence). This CDR3 has 14 amino acids. V was pared by 1 base and J by 9 bases, with 7 bases of the junction left unmatched. CDR3 in DNA: TGTGCCAGCAGCTTGACCTTGGGACAGCCGCCCCAGCATTTT. It specifies CASSLTLGQPPQHF.

The rearrangement uses TRBV5-1 and TRBJ1-1, with 9 positions matching TRBD1. Looked up from germline, CDR1 is SGHRS and CDR2 is YFSETQ. V lost 0 bases and J lost 4; bases outside the gene matches: 1. The CDR3 length is 14 residues. CDR3 loop: CASSLGDRATEAFF. CDR3 nucleotides: TGCGCCAGCAGCTTGGGGGACAGGGCCACTGAAGCTTTCTTT.

The chain links TRBV10-3 to TRBJ2-3; TRBD1 aligns across 7 bases. This CDR3 region has 16 residues. V trimming: 10 bases; J trimming: 0 bases; junction bases outside the gene matches: 13. The germline gives CDR1 ENHRY, CDR2 SYGVKD. This CDR3 is CASGGLDRASTDTQYF. The CDR3 nucleotides read TGTGCCAGTGGTGGGCTAGACAGGGCCAGCACAGATACGCAGTATTTT.

CDR3 loop: CATSRSRDRDTDTQYF. The CDR3 DNA reads TGTGCCACCAGTAGGTCCCGGGACAGGGACACAGATACGCAGTATTTT. This chain joins TRBV24-1 and TRBJ2-3; 9 bases map to TRBD1. In germline, CDR1 is KGHDR, CDR2 SFDVKD. After removal of 6 bases from V and 2 bases from J, the junction contained 8 bases not matched to a gene. The CDR3 extends over 16 amino acids.

J is TRBJ1-1 and V is TRBV7-3; D gene unclear. CDR1 SGHTA and CDR2 FQGTGA come from the germline V gene. The V and J ends lost 2 bases and 3 bases respectively, with 10 bases between them. The CDR3 covers 14 residues. CDR3 residues: CASSLGLSDTEAFF. Here the CDR3 DNA reads TGTGCCAGCAGCTTAGGACTCTCCGACACTGAAGCTTTCTTT.

The CDR3 DNA reads TGTGCCAGCAACCCACAGGGCTGGGGTACAGATACGCAGTATTTT. It is translated as CASNPQGWGTDTQYF. This sequence joins TRBV2 and TRBJ2-3; tentatively, D is TRBD1 (6 bases). Between the trimmed V and J ends, which lost 7 bases and 3 bases, there was a span of 17 bases. Germline CDR1 is SNHLY and CDR2 is FYNNEI. This CDR3 is built from 15 residues.

CDR3 DNA: TGTGCCAGCAGTTACGGGACAGGCCGTGGCTACACCTTC. Amino acid sequence: CASSYGTGRGYTF. The chain carries TRBV12-3 or TRBV12-4 and TRBJ1-2; TRBD1 agrees at 8 bases. V was pared by 4 bases and J by 7 bases, with 5 bases of the junction left unmatched. This CDR3 spans 13 amino acids.

The chain is built from TRBV5-1 and TRBJ1-5; 8 nucleotides align to TRBD1. Unmatched junction bases numbered 1, after V lost 3 bases and J lost 2 bases. The CDR3 has 14 amino acids. The germline V gene has CDR1 SGHRS and CDR2 YFSETQ. The CDR3 is CASSSGQGNQPQHF. DNA for the CDR3: TGCGCCAGCAGCTCGGGACAGGGCAATCAGCCCCAGCATTTT.

This chain joins TRBV7-2 and TRBJ1-2, with D unresolved. V lost 5 bases and J 1 base, leaving 8 bases between the germline ends. Germline CDR1 SGHTA, CDR2 FQGNSA. The length of the CDR3 is 13 residues. CDR3: CASSQELNYGYTF. CDR3 nucleotide sequence: TGTGCCAGCAGCCAGGAACTTAACTATGGCTACACCTTC.

V and J are TRBV28 and TRBJ1-4; D remains ambiguous. CDR1 is MDHEN and CDR2 is SYDVKM in the germline V gene. The V and J ends lost 6 bases and 8 bases respectively, with 22 bases between them. The CDR3 extends over 16 amino acids. This CDR3 is CASSSPAAFGGEKLFF. The CDR3 coding sequence is TGTGCCAGCAGCTCCCCTGCGGCGTTTGGAGGGGAAAAACTGTTTTTT.

The chain is built from TRBV6-6 and TRBJ1-2; 7 bases agree with TRBD1. The CDR3 runs to 14 residues. Trimming at V came to 7 bases and at J to 0 bases, leaving 5 bases not matched to a gene. CDR1 is MNHNY and CDR2 is SVGAGI in the germline V gene (reference sequence). CDR3 bases: TGTGCCAGCACTTGGACAGGCTCTAACTATGGCTACACCTTC. The encoded protein is CASTWTGSNYGYTF.

V gene TRBV11-2 combines with J gene TRBJ2-3; TRBD1 agrees at 8 bases. In germline, CDR1 is SGHAT, CDR2 FQNNGV. The CDR3 contains 16 residues. With V trimmed by 5 bases and J by 5 bases, 12 bases remained unmatched. CDR3 loop: CASSPGPKTGGDTQYF. Here the CDR3 DNA reads TGTGCCAGCAGCCCCGGCCCTAAAACAGGGGGAGATACGCAGTATTTT. Supplemented by reference TRBV11-2 and TRBJ2-3, the full variable domain reads EAGVAQSPRYKIIEKRQSVAFWCNPISGHATLYWYQQILGQGPKLLIQFQNNGVVDDSQLPKDRFSAERLKGVDSTLKIQPAKLEDSAVYLCASSPGPKTGGDTQYFGPGTRLTVL.

This sequence joins TRBV2 and TRBJ1-5; TRBD1 is a possible D gene (6 bases). This CDR3 contains 13 residues. With 2 bases removed from V and 4 bases from J, the gap between germline ends came to 6 bases. Germline loops: CDR1 SNHLY, CDR2 FYNNEI. In DNA form, the CDR3 reads TGTGCCAGCAGTGAACAGGGGAATCAGCCCCAGCATTTT. Protein product: CASSEQGNQPQHF.

The chain employs TRBV9 and TRBJ2-1, with 10 bases fitting TRBD2. CDR1 and CDR2 from the germline V gene are SGDLS and YYNGEE. Trimming at V came to 0 bases and at J to 8 bases, leaving 8 bases not matched to a gene. This CDR3 is built from 16 residues. CDR3 in amino acids: CASSVVEASGGDEQFF. In DNA form, the CDR3 reads TGTGCCAGCAGCGTAGTAGAGGCTAGCGGGGGTGATGAGCAGTTCTTC.

The chain recombines TRBV10-3 with TRBJ1-3; 10 bases agree with TRBD1. Trimming removed 4 bases from V and 3 bases from J; junction bases left unmatched: 3. CDR1 and CDR2 from the germline V gene are ENHRY and SYGVKD. The CDR3 totals 15 residues. The CDR3 nucleotides are TGTGCCATCAGTGGGGGACAGGGGAATGGAAACACCATATATTTT. This encodes CAISGGQGNGNTIYF.

The DNA for the CDR3 is TGTGCCAGCAGTCGACGCGGGGCTGCGGGAGATCAGCCCCAGCATTTT. Amino acids: CASSRRGAAGDQPQHF. The rearrangement joins TRBV27 to TRBJ1-5; a possible D gene is TRBD1 (5 bases). Germline V CDR1 and CDR2: MNHEY, SMNVEV (reference sequence). The CDR3 loop spans 16 amino acids. Trimming pared 5 bases from V and 5 bases from J, leaving 19 bases between.

This clone showed up just a few times. The rearrangement uses TRBV19 and TRBJ2-4; D is perhaps TRBD1 (7 bases). The CDR3 has 14 residues. Germline-derived CDR1 and CDR2 are LNHDA and SQIVND (reference sequence). Deletions cut 10 bases from V and 3 bases from J, with 16 bases between. Here the CDR3 reads CATARGTVKNIQYF. Here the CDR3 DNA reads TGTGCCACCGCCCGGGGGACAGTCAAAAACATTCAGTACTTC.

The chain couples TRBV4-2 to TRBJ1-1; 7 positions match TRBD1. V dropped 4 bases and J dropped 6; count of bases not matched to a gene: 14. CDR1 LGHNA and CDR2 YNFKEQ come from the germline V gene. This CDR3 comprises 16 residues. CDR3: CASSLGRGSVSAEAFF. In DNA form, the CDR3 reads TGTGCCAGCAGCCTCGGCAGGGGGAGTGTTAGCGCTGAAGCTTTCTTT.

The V gene is TRBV6-6, the J gene TRBJ2-7, with D maybe TRBD1 (5 bases). The germline gives CDR1 MNHNY, CDR2 SVGAGI (reference sequence). This CDR3 is 15 amino acids long. Trimming removed 1 base from V and 2 bases from J, with 12 bases in between. CDR3 in amino acids: CASSYYRRVTYEQYF. As DNA, the CDR3 is TGTGCCAGCAGTTACTACCGCAGGGTAACCTACGAGCAGTACTTC.